This T cell receptor beta chain came from a study of shared clonotypes between healthy human individuals. Produced via immunoSEQ multiplex PCR; TCRdb's table is partial and in-frame only. Of about 1 million clones in the sample, 65% to 75% were seen once. V lost 10 bases to trimming and J lost 6 bases; unmatched junction nucleotides: 11. The germline V gene has CDR1 MRHNA and CDR2 SNTAGT. This CDR3 has 14 amino acids. This clonotype was obtained from a man aged 18-30 years in good health. This chain joins TRBV6-4 and TRBJ2-3; 9 positions agree with TRBD1. The sequencing input was memory CD4+ T cells sorted from blood. The subset: CD45RA-negative fraction. This CDR3 is CATQGTGSMDTQYF. CDR3 bases: TGTGCCACTCAAGGGACAGGGTCAATGGATACGCAGTATTTT.